Presented here are 18 T cell receptor beta chains from one specimen sequenced in a study of radiation and T cells in renal cell carcinoma (TCRdb year 2020). The library was produced with the immunoSEQ multiplex PCR assay. Entries here come from immuneACCESS through TCRdb and include only in-frame sequences with V and J called. Some clones fail to appear in such tables; in the studies checked, an unresolved V gene covers under half of the shortfall, and the cause of the remainder is unknown. The sample contains 150,000 or so clones, about 88% of them found a single time. The ten biggest clones cover 12% of the sample. Taken with the paper, the label for time point translates to: baseline pretreatment blood. Read against the paper, the sample's treatment or condition label means: 15 Gy SBRT to primary tumor, nephrectomy 4 weeks later. This specimen consisted of blood, obtained from a patient whose treatment included radiotherapy and nephrectomy. These receptors were obtained from a woman aged 45-59 years with renal cell carcinoma.

This clone was found a few times. The chain employs TRBV30 and TRBJ1-1; D ambiguous. CDR1 GTSNPN and CDR2 SVGIG come from the germline V gene (reference sequence). V was trimmed by 2 bases and J by 1 base, leaving 8 bases between them. The CDR3 is 13 residues long. This chain's CDR3 is CAWSYSQNTEAFF. The CDR3, as DNA: TGTGCCTGGAGTTACAGTCAGAACACTGAAGCTTTCTTT. Full variable domain (missing parts from reference TRBV30 and TRBJ1-1): SQTIHQWPATLVQPVGSPLSLECTVEGTSNPNLYWYRQAAGRGLQLLFYSVGIGQISSEVPQNLSASRPQDRQFILSSKKLLLSDSGFYLCAWSYSQNTEAFFGQGTRLTVV.

This chain links TRBV10-1 with TRBJ2-1, with 11 bases aligning to TRBD1. This CDR3 is built from 15 residues. V shed 3 bases and J 5 bases; nucleotides not matched to a gene: 3. CDR1 is WNHNN, CDR2 SYGVQD, per germline (reference sequence). The CDR3 region is CASSESGQGDNEQFF. The CDR3, as DNA: TGCGCCAGCAGTGAATCGGGACAGGGGGACAATGAGCAGTTCTTC.

CDR3 sequence reads: CASRSDRNSNQPQHF. CDR3 coding DNA: TGTGCCAGCAGATCAGACAGGAATAGCAATCAGCCCCAGCATTTT. V usage is TRBV6-5 and J usage is TRBJ1-5; tentative D call: TRBD1 (6 bases). Germline V gene data show CDR1 as MNHEY and CDR2 as SVGAGI. Trimming took 6 bases from V and 0 from J, leaving 12 bases between them. The CDR3 spans 15 residues.

Only a few counts were recorded for this clone. This chain joins TRBV4-2 and TRBJ2-2; D unresolved. The germline V and J ends were trimmed by 1 base and 0 bases, with 6 bases remaining between them. The CDR3 has 15 amino acids. The V gene's germline CDR1 is LGHNA and CDR2 YNFKEQ. For the CDR3, the DNA is TGTGCCAGCAGCCAAGGGACGGCGAACACCGGGGAGCTGTTTTTT. Protein sequence: CASSQGTANTGELFF.

V gene TRBV14 combines with J gene TRBJ2-7; D uncertain. V shed 5 bases and J shed 3 bases, with 11 bases lying between them. The V gene's germline CDR1 is SGHDN and CDR2 FVKESK. CDR3 length: 13 residues. The CDR3 DNA follows: TGTGCCAGCAGCGATCAGGTACACTACGAGCAGTACTTC. It translates to CASSDQVHYEQYF. The variable domain in full, completed from reference TRBV14 and TRBJ2-7, reads EAGVTQFPSHSVIEKGQTVTLRCDPISGHDNLYWYRRVMGKEIKFLLHFVKESKQDESGMPNNRFLAERTGGTYSTLKVQPAELEDSGVYFCASSDQVHYEQYFGPGTRLTVT.

CDR3 residues: CASSGQGYTF. Here the CDR3 DNA reads TGTGCCAGCAGTGGACAGGGCTACACCTTC. The genes are TRBV6-1 and TRBJ1-2, with D perhaps matching TRBD1 (5 bases). Germline CDR1 reads MNHNS; CDR2 reads SASEGT. Between the trimmed V and J ends, which lost 4 bases and 8 bases, there was a span of 5 bases. The CDR3 sequence is 10 residues long.

Points on this clone: This CDR3 is also generated by other DNA sequences in the sample. This rearrangement joins TRBV11-3 to TRBJ2-3; D gene ambiguous. V lost 1 base and J lost 0, with 5 bases in between. CDR3 length: 14 amino acids. From germline, CDR1 is SGHNT and CDR2 YENEEA. CDR3 DNA: TGTGCCAGCAGCTTAGGTCCGAGCACAGATACGCAGTATTTT. Its protein is CASSLGPSTDTQYF.

This clone appeared a single time. The V call is TRBV30, the J call TRBJ2-6; tentatively, D is TRBD2 (6 bases). Germline values: CDR1 GTSNPN, CDR2 SVGIG (reference sequence). There are 15 residues in the CDR3. V lost 2 bases to trimming and J lost 2 bases, with 10 bases between them. The CDR3 is CAWSPGVAGANVLTF. CDR3 nucleotide sequence: TGTGCCTGGAGTCCGGGGGTAGCTGGGGCCAACGTCCTGACTTTC.

V is TRBV19 and J is TRBJ2-7, with D unresolved. Germline assignment: CDR1 LNHDA and CDR2 SQIVND (reference sequence). Trimming cost V 2 bases and J 7 bases, with 12 bases left between them. There are 13 residues in the CDR3. Written as DNA, the CDR3 is TGTGCCAGTAGTATACGAGAGGTCGGGGAGCAGTACTTC. This sequence encodes CASSIREVGEQYF.

This chain uses TRBV30 with TRBJ2-5; D is uncertain. The CDR3 has 14 residues. With 0 bases removed from V and 2 bases from J, the gap between germline ends came to 10 bases. Germline CDR1 and CDR2: GTSNPN and SVGIG (reference sequence). The CDR3 protein is CAWSVGLPQETQYF. As DNA, the CDR3 is TGTGCCTGGAGTGTAGGGCTCCCACAAGAGACCCAGTACTTC.

This clone was detected only once. CDR3: CASSIDGDTQYF. CDR3 nucleotides: TGTGCCAGTAGTATTGATGGAGATACGCAGTATTTT. The chain links TRBV19 to TRBJ2-3; D uncertain. Germline CDR1 LNHDA, CDR2 SQIVND (reference sequence). This CDR3 contains 12 residues. V shed 3 bases and J shed 5 bases, with 6 bases lying between them.

With regard to this clone: Additional DNA sequences in this sample encode the identical CDR3. This chain links TRBV19 with TRBJ1-5, with D perhaps TRBD1 (6 bases). The ends were cut back, 5 bases at V and 2 bases at J, with 10 bases in the middle. Germline assignment: CDR1 LNHDA and CDR2 SQIVND (reference sequence). The CDR3 is 14 residues long. In DNA form, the CDR3 reads TGTGCCAGTAGTCTACAGGGCGGCAATCAGCCCCAGCATTTT. This sequence encodes CASSLQGGNQPQHF.

V gene TRBV6-5 combines with J gene TRBJ1-1; TRBD1 aligns across 7 bases. The CDR3 is 13 residues long. V shed 2 bases, J shed 5 bases, and the junction held 2 bases outside the gene matches. The germline V gene encodes CDR1 MNHEY and CDR2 SVGAGI. This CDR3 reads CASSYGRGTEAFF. The CDR3 DNA is TGTGCCAGCAGTTACGGCAGGGGGACTGAAGCTTTCTTT.

The genes are TRBV7-9 and TRBJ2-3; 8 bases fit TRBD1. With V trimmed by 1 base and J by 4 bases, 1 base remained unmatched. Germline CDR1 reads SEHNR; CDR2 reads FQNEAQ (reference sequence). This CDR3 is 14 amino acids long. This chain's CDR3 is CASSLVQGADTQYF. The CDR3 nucleotides read TGTGCCAGCAGCTTAGTACAGGGGGCAGATACGCAGTATTTT. Full variable domain (outside the CDR3, taken from reference TRBV7-9 and TRBJ2-3): DTGVSQNPRHKITKRGQNVTFRCDPISEHNRLYWYRQTLGQGPEFLTYFQNEAQLEKSRLLSDRFSAERPKGSFSTLEIQRTEQGDSAMYLCASSLVQGADTQYFGPGTRLTVL.

The rearrangement joins TRBV28 to TRBJ2-5; 9 bases align to TRBD2. The germline V gene encodes CDR1 MDHEN and CDR2 SYDVKM. This CDR3 has 14 residues. Trimming took 3 bases from V and 5 from J; bases not matched to a gene: 4. CDR3 loop: CASSFAGGRETQYF. CDR3 DNA sequence: TGTGCCAGCAGTTTTGCGGGGGGGCGGGAGACCCAGTACTTC.

The genes are TRBV5-1 and TRBJ2-3; 7 bases agree with TRBD1. This CDR3 contains 17 residues. The germline CDR1 and CDR2 sequences are SGHRS and YFSETQ. The J segment lost 0 bases and the V segment lost 4 bases, leaving 11 bases of the junction unmatched. CDR3 DNA sequence: TGCGCCAGCAGCCCGACCGCGACAGGGATCAGCACAGATACGCAGTATTTT. It yields the protein CASSPTATGISTDTQYF.

The chain's CDR3 is CASSLLGQQQGTQYF. The CDR3 coding sequence is TGTGCCAGCAGCTTGCTGGGACAGCAACAGGGAACCCAGTACTTC. The chain combines TRBV7-2 with TRBJ2-5; 7 bases fit TRBD1. This CDR3 comprises 15 residues. Germline V gene sequence: CDR1 SGHTA, CDR2 FQGNSA. The trim removed 3 bases at V and 8 bases at J, leaving 12 bases unmatched.

The CDR3: CASSLNTGELFF. The CDR3 nucleotides read TGTGCCAGCAGCCTAAACACCGGGGAGCTGTTTTTT. This chain connects TRBV5-4 to TRBJ2-2; D is uncertain. The CDR3 contains 12 residues. V gave up 4 bases and J gave up 2 bases, with 3 bases separating them. Per germline, CDR1 SGHNT and CDR2 YYREEE (reference sequence).